A single sample is the source of the 13 T cell receptor beta chains below, sequenced in a study of a mutant IDH1 vaccine in newly diagnosed glioma. The antigens for these receptors are not known. Stated time point: week 11, during vaccination. Vaccine doses each comprised 300 ug of mutant IDH1 20-mer peptide, with topical imiquimod. Data came from immunoSEQ multiplex PCR; TCRdb stores just in-frame clones and leaves some out. Seen here are tens of thousands of clones, under 85% observed once, and the top ten hold roughly 3.6%. The source material was PBMCs, sampled from a glioma patient whose treatment included an IDH1 peptide vaccine. The receptors come from a man aged 25-45 years with glioma.

The chain carries TRBV7-9 and TRBJ1-1; no reliable D call. Germline V gene data show CDR1 as SEHNR and CDR2 as FQNEAQ (reference sequence). CDR3 length: 13 residues. Trimming pared 4 bases from V and 0 bases from J, leaving 6 bases between. This CDR3 is CASSSTVNTEAFF. The DNA for the CDR3 is TGTGCCAGCAGCTCCACAGTGAACACTGAAGCTTTCTTT.

The chain joins TRBV13 to TRBJ2-5, with D possibly being TRBD1 or TRBD2 (7 bases each). The V gene lost 4 bases and the J gene lost 5 bases, with 14 bases spanning the gap. The germline gives CDR1 PRHDT, CDR2 FYEKMQ (reference sequence). The CDR3 sequence is 14 residues long. The CDR3 spells CASSSSGGVETQYF. The CDR3 bases are TGTGCCAGCAGCTCCTCAGGGGGGGTCGAGACCCAGTACTTC.

V usage is TRBV29-1 and J usage is TRBJ2-3, with D tentatively TRBD2 (5 bases). V lost 3 bases and J lost 2, with 21 bases in between. This CDR3 is built from 17 residues. The germline V gene has CDR1 SQVTM and CDR2 ANQGSEA. This chain's CDR3 is CSVDNPQERTLTDTQYF. CDR3 bases: TGCAGCGTTGACAACCCCCAGGAGCGGACCCTCACAGATACGCAGTATTTT.

The chain has TRBV18 and TRBJ2-1; TRBD2 aligns across 10 bases. Trimming removed 4 bases from V and 4 bases from J; junction bases left unmatched: 10. The CDR3 has 17 residues. CDR1 and CDR2 (germline): KGHSH, LQKENI. The CDR3 bases are TGTGCCAGCTCACGACCGGGACTAGCGAAACAGTACAATGAGCAGTTCTTC. As protein: CASSRPGLAKQYNEQFF.

V and J are TRBV19 and TRBJ2-1; either TRBD1 or TRBD2 may supply D (5 bases each). The germline V gene encodes CDR1 LNHDA and CDR2 SQIVND (reference sequence). CDR3 size: 18 residues. V lost 7 bases, J lost 4 bases, and 26 bases lay in between. CDR3 nucleotides: TGTGCCAGTATTCCTACCCATTACCGGGACCTGGAGTACAATGAGCAGTTCTTC. Translation gives CASIPTHYRDLEYNEQFF.

This chain uses TRBV7-3 with TRBJ1-2; no definite D call. The CDR3 extends over 14 amino acids. The V and J ends lost 5 bases and 0 bases respectively, with 10 bases between them. CDR1 is SGHTA, CDR2 FQGTGA, per germline. The CDR3 DNA follows: TGTGCCAGCAGCATCAGCAATACTAACTATGGCTACACCTTC. Translating gives CASSISNTNYGYTF.

The V and J genes are TRBV5-4 and TRBJ1-3; a weak D match, TRBD1 (6 bases). The germline gives CDR1 SGHNT, CDR2 YYREEE (reference sequence). The CDR3 totals 14 residues. Trimming removed 5 bases at V and 8 bases at J, with 17 bases between. The CDR3 reads CASRMGAAGDTIYF. CDR3 nucleotides: TGTGCCAGCAGAATGGGGGCCGCCGGGGACACCATATATTTT.

The chain employs TRBV28 and TRBJ1-5; 7 bases agree with TRBD1. The germline CDR1 and CDR2 sequences are MDHEN and SYDVKM. J was trimmed by 5 bases and V by 2 bases; bases with no gene match: 6. CDR3 length: 15 residues. CDR3 nucleotide sequence: TGTGCCAGCAGTTTAACAGGGGTGGGGGATCAGCCCCAGCATTTT. It codes for CASSLTGVGDQPQHF.

This clone has only a few counts. This sequence joins TRBV5-4 and TRBJ1-4, with 12 bases that match TRBD1. V lost 4 bases, J lost 8 bases, and 9 bases stayed unmatched. CDR1 and CDR2 from the germline V gene are SGHNT and YYREEE (reference sequence). The CDR3 covers 16 residues. The CDR3 region has the DNA TGTGCCAGCAGCCGGGGACAGGGGGCGATGGGAGAAAAACTGTTTTTT. Protein: CASSRGQGAMGEKLFF.

This rearrangement joins TRBV6-5 to TRBJ2-5; 10 bases line up with TRBD2. V dropped 3 bases and J dropped 5; count of bases not matched to a gene: 6. Germline loops: CDR1 MNHEY, CDR2 SVGAGI. This CDR3 is built from 15 residues. The CDR3 region has the DNA TGTGCCAGCAGTTATAGCGGGAGGAGTATTGAGACCCAGTACTTC. As protein: CASSYSGRSIETQYF.

This CDR3 is CASSLLPGAGNTEAFF. For the CDR3, the DNA is TGTGCCAGCAGCTTACTGCCGGGGGCGGGAAACACTGAAGCTTTCTTT. The chain recombines TRBV7-2 with TRBJ1-1; weak D call: TRBD1 (6 bases). Germline assignment: CDR1 SGHTA and CDR2 FQGNSA. The V and J ends lost 2 bases and 2 bases respectively, with 15 bases between them. The CDR3 length is 16 residues.

The chain has TRBV7-2 and TRBJ2-5; 9 bases agree with TRBD1. This CDR3 is 17 amino acids long. The V gene's germline CDR1 is SGHTA and CDR2 FQGNSA. J was trimmed by 0 bases and V by 5 bases; bases with no gene match: 10. The CDR3 loop reads CASSQQGASLYQETQYF. Here the CDR3 DNA reads TGTGCCAGCAGCCAACAGGGGGCCTCCTTGTACCAAGAGACCCAGTACTTC.

The rearrangement uses TRBV5-5 and TRBJ2-7; D is unresolved. Germline-derived CDR1 and CDR2 are SGHKS and YYEKEE (reference sequence). Between the trimmed V and J ends, which lost 3 bases and 7 bases, there was a span of 8 bases. This CDR3 region has 11 residues. As DNA, the CDR3 is TGTGCCAGCAGCTCCGCCCGGGAGCAGTACTTC. Amino acid sequence: CASSSAREQYF.